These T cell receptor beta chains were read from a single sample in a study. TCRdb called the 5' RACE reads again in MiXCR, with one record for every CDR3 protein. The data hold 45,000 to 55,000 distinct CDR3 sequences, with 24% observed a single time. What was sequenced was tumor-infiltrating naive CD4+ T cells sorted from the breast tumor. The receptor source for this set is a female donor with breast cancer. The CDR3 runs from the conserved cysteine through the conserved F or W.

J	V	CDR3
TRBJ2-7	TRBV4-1	CASSQGGRSPDEQYF
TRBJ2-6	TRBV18	CASSPRDSGANVLTF
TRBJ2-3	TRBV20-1	CSADGQHPGKGTDTQYF
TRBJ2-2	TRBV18	CASSPGGGTNTGELFF
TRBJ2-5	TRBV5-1	CASSLGDTTETQYF
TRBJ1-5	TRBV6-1	CASSEARLYSNQPQHF
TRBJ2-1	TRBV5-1	CASSQTSDIYNEQFF
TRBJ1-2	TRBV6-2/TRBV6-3	CASSSYGTHGYTF
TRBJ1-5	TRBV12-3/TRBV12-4	CASSLAGQGNQPQHF
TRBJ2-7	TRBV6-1	CASSEAVQGTHEQYF
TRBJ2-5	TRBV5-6	CASSLRSGSHQETQYF
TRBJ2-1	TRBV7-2	CASSLAGTISCNEQFF
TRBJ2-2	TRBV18	CASSPLSPNTGELFF
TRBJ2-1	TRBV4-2	CASSQGYSEQFF
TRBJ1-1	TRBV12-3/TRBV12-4	CASTQGQTEAFF
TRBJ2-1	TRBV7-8	CASSLAVPPNNEQFF